The source of this TCR beta chain is a study of graft-versus-host responses after intestinal transplantation. For the study at large: Uniformly, recipients were administered anti-thymocyte globulin induction with subsequent tacrolimus and steroids for about 3 years. Study-level points and caveats: Where graft-donor T cell macrochimerism was present, patients had high graft-versus-host to host-versus-graft clonal ratios in allografts. The recipient marrow held GvH clones, and some of them showed up first in ileum or blood.

As for this clone: Its antigen remains unidentified.

Germline assignment: CDR1 LGHNA and CDR2 YNFKEQ. There are 16 residues in the CDR3. The V and J ends lost 3 bases and 9 bases, in that order; junction bases with no gene match: 9. The assay was immunoSEQ multiplex PCR, and TCRdb's table has in-frame clones only and misses some. The data show approximately 88,000 clones, approximately 94% seen once. This receptor was taken from a human donor who was the organ donor for an intestinal transplant. This specimen was unstimulated CD4+ T cells sorted from spleen or lymph node cells, taken before transplant. The chain has TRBV4-2 and TRBJ1-6; 9 bases match TRBD1. CDR3 in DNA: TGTGCCAGCAGCCAGGTTTCGGGACAGGGTCCTTCACCCCTCCACTTT. Encoded protein: CASSQVSGQGPSPLHF.